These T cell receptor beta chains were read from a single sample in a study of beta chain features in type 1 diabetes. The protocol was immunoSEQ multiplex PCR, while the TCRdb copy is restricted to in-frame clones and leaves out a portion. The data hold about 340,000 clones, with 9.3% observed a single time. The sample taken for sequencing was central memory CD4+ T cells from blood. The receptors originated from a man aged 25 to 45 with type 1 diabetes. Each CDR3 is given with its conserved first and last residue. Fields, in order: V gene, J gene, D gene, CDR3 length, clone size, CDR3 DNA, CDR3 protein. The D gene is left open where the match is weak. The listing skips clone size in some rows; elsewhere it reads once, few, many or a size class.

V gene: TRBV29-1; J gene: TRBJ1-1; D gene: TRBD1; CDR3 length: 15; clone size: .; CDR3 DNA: TGCAGCGTTGGCTCGAGGGACAGGGTGGACACTGAAGCTTTCTTT; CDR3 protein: CSVGSRDRVDTEAFF
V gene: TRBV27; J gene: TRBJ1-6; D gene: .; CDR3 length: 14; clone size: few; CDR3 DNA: TGTGCCAGCAGTTTGGGGGGAACCGATTCACCCCTCCACTTT; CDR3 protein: CASSLGGTDSPLHF
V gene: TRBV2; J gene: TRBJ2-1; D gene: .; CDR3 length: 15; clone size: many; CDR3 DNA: TGTGCCAGCAGTGTGGACGGGGGACCCTACAATGAGCAGTTCTTC; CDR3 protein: CASSVDGGPYNEQFF
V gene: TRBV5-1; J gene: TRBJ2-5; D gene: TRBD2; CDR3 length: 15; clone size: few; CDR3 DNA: TGCGCCAGCAGCGCCGGGACTAGAGGGTCGGAGACCCAGTACTTC; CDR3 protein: CASSAGTRGSETQYF
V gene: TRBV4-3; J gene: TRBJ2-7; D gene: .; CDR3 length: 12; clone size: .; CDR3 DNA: TGCGCCAGCAGCCCGGGGGGCGGGGAGCAGTACTTC; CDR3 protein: CASSPGGGEQYF
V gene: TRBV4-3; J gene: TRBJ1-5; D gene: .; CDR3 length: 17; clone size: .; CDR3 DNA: TGCGCCAGCAGCCAAGGACTCCAGGGGAGAGGAAATCAGCCCCAGCATTTT; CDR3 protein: CASSQGLQGRGNQPQHF
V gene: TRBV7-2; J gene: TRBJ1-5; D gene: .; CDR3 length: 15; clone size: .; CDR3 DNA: TGTGCCAGCAGCTACCGAGGGCGCGGACCATCAGCCCAGCATTTT; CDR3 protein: CASSYRGRGPSAQHF
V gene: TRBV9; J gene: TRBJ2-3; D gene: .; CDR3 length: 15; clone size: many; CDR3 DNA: TGTGCCAGCAGCGTTAGGGGGGCTAGCACAGATACGCAGTATTTT; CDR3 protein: CASSVRGASTDTQYF
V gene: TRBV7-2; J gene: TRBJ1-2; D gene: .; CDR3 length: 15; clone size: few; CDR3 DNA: TGTGCCAGCAGCTTCTTCAGGGGCGCGAACTATGGCTACACCTTC; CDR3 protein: CASSFFRGANYGYTF
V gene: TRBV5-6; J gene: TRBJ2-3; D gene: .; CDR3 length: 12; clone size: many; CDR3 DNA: TGTGCCACCGGTAGGGGCACAGATACGCAGTATTTT; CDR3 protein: CATGRGTDTQYF
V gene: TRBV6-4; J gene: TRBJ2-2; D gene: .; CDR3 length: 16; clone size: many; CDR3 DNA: TGTGCCAGCAGTGAAGGGGCAGCCCAGAACACCGGGGAGCTGTTTTTT; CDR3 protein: CASSEGAAQNTGELFF
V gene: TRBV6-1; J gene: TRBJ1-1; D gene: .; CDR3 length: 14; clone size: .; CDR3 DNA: TGTGCCAGCAGTGAAGCGCGGCCGGACACTGAAGCTTTCTTT; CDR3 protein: CASSEARPDTEAFF
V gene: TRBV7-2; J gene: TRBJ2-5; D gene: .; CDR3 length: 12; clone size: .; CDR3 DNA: TGTGCCAGCATAGGGGGGTTGGAGACCCAGTACTTC; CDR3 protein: CASIGGLETQYF
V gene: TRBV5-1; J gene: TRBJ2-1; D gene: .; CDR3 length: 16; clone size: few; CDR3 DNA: TGCGCCAGCAGCCGCGGACAGCTTCAGGACGTCGATGAGCAGTTCTTC; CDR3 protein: CASSRGQLQDVDEQFF
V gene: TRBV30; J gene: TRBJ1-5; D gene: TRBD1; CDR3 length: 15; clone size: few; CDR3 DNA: TGTGCCTGGAGTATGGGCGGACAGGGGGCACAGCCCCAGCATTTT; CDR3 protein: CAWSMGGQGAQPQHF
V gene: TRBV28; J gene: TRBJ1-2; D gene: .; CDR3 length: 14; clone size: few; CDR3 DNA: TGTGCCAGCAGTAACAGTCTGATAGAGGAGGGCTACACCTTC; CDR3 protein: CASSNSLIEEGYTF
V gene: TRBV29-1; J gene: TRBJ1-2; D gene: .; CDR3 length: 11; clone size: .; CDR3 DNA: TGCAGCGTGGGGGGTGTCCATGGCTACACCTTC; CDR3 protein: CSVGGVHGYTF
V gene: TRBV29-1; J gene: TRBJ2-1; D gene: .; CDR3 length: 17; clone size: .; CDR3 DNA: TGCAGCGTTACCCCGGGACAAATAAGGGTGAAGGATAATGAGCAGTTCTTC; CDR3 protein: CSVTPGQIRVKDNEQFF
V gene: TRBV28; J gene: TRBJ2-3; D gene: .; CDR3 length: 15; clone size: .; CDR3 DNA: TGTGCCAGCAGTTGGGGCGGAGCAGGGACCGATACGCAGTATTTT; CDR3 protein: CASSWGGAGTDTQYF
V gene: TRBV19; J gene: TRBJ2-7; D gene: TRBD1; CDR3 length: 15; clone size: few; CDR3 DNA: TGTGCCAGTAGCTCATCCGGGACAGGGGTTTACGAGCAGTACTTC; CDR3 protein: CASSSSGTGVYEQYF